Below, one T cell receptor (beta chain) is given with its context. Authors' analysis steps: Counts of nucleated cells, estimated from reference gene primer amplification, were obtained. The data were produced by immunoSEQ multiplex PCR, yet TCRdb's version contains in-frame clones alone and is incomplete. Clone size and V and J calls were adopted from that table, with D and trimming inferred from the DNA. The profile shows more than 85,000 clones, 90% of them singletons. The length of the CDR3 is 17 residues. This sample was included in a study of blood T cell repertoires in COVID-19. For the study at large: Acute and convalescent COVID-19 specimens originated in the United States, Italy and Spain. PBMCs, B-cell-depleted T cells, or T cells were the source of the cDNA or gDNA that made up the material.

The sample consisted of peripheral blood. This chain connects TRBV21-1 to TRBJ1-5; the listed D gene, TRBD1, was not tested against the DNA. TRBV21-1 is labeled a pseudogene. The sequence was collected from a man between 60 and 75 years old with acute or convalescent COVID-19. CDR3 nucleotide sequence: TGTGCCAGCAGCCCGAATGTTCGGGACATTAGCAATCAGCCCCAGCATTTT. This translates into CASSPNVRDISNQPQHF.